The rows below give T cell receptor beta chains drawn from one sample of a study of response to subunit inactivated influenza vaccine. TCRdb reprocessed the RT-PCR reads via MiXCR and lists one record per CDR3 protein. The sample has about 540,000 distinct CDR3 sequences; around a quarter are singletons. These records were also assigned to another study, of T cells expressing NK-cell markers.

The sample in question was CD4+ T cells sorted from PBMCs, obtained approximately 12 days after vaccination. Receptors originate from a man aged 45-65 years who received an inactivated influenza vaccine. Each CDR3 is given with its conserved first and last residue. The order of the fields is V gene, clone size, D gene, J gene, CDR3 protein, CDR3 DNA. The D gene is left open where the match is weak. Expanded clones get a size class; other rows say once, few or many, or leave the size out.

TRBV20-1	NA	TRBD1	TRBJ1-4	CSGVRGNEKLFF	TGCAGTGGTGTCAGGGGGAATGAAAAACTGTTTTTT
TRBV20-1	NA	TRBD2	TRBJ2-3	CSARDGGVGTDTQYF	TGCAGTGCTAGAGACGGGGGGGTAGGCACAGATACGCAGTATTTT
TRBV7-2	NA	NA	TRBJ2-1	CVSSPQFASYNEQFF	TGTGTCAGCAGCCCCCAGTTTGCGTCCTACAATGAGCAGTTCTTC
TRBV19	few	TRBD1	TRBJ2-3	CASSILQGGTDTQYF	TGTGCCAGTAGTATACTGCAGGGGGGCACAGATACGCAGTATTTT
TRBV28	NA	NA	TRBJ2-6	CASSLEAAGANVLTF	TGTGCCAGCAGTTTGGAGGCGGCTGGGGCCAACGTCCTGACTTTC
TRBV4-2	NA	NA	TRBJ2-7	CASSQDSATQQYF	TGTGCCAGCAGCCAAGATTCCGCGACCCAGCAGTACTTC
TRBV7-2	NA	TRBD1	TRBJ2-7	CASSLRDRGDYEQYF	TGTGCCAGCAGCTTAAGGGACAGGGGGGACTACGAGCAGTACTTC
TRBV7-8	NA	TRBD2	TRBJ2-4	CASSPGTSGVFVQYF	TGTGCCAGCAGCCCCGGGACTAGCGGCGTCTTTGTTCAGTACTTC
TRBV7-9	NA	TRBD2	TRBJ2-1	CASSYSGDYNEQFF	TGTGCCAGCAGCTATAGCGGGGACTACAATGAGCAGTTCTTC
TRBV6-1	NA	NA	TRBJ2-7	CASLQALGITYEQYF	TGTGCCAGCCTACAAGCCCTCGGGATTACCTACGAGCAGTACTTC
TRBV20-1	NA	NA	TRBJ2-5	CSAREGQVLGTQYF	TGCAGTGCTAGAGAGGGACAAGTTCTAGGGACCCAGTACTTC
TRBV6-5	NA	NA	TRBJ2-7	CASSYSMVGVTYEQYF	TGTGCCAGCAGTTACTCGATGGTCGGGGTCACCTACGAGCAGTACTTC
TRBV11-1	few	NA	TRBJ2-1	CASSPPPSVVGQTRNEQFF	TGTGCCAGCAGCCCCCCGCCAAGTGTTGTTGGACAAACGAGAAATGAGCAGTTCTTC
TRBV10-3	NA	TRBD1	TRBJ1-2	CAISDRASGQGIHYGYTF	TGTGCCATCAGTGACCGAGCATCGGGACAGGGGATTCACTATGGCTACACCTTC
TRBV7-2	many	NA	TRBJ2-3	CASSPGEGMGTQYF	TGTGCCAGCAGCCCCGGCGAGGGAATGGGTACGCAGTATTTT
TRBV12-3/TRBV12-4	few	TRBD1	TRBJ2-7	CASSRQGPKGEQYF	TGTGCCAGCAGCCGACAGGGGCCGAAGGGGGAGCAGTACTTC
TRBV20-1	NA	NA	TRBJ2-7	CSARLRGSRYEQYF	TGCAGTGCTAGATTACGGGGGTCTCGTTACGAGCAGTACTTC
TRBV6-5	few	NA	TRBJ1-6	CASSSGLNNSPLHF	TGTGCCAGCAGTTCAGGCCTCAATAATTCACCCCTCCACTTT
TRBV5-1	NA	TRBD1	TRBJ2-3	CASSLKDRGTDTQYF	TGCGCCAGCAGCTTGAAAGACAGGGGTACAGATACGCAGTATTTT
TRBV5-1	few	TRBD2	TRBJ2-7	CASSLGALAGAYEQYF	TGCGCCAGCAGCTTAGGCGCACTAGCGGGGGCCTACGAGCAGTACTTC
TRBV7-6	few	NA	TRBJ2-5	CASSLRGTGQETQYF	TGTGCCAGCAGCTTAAGGGGTACTGGCCAAGAGACCCAGTACTTC
TRBV12-3/TRBV12-4	NA	NA	TRBJ1-5	CASSPVQTNQPQHF	TGTGCCAGCAGTCCGGTACAGACTAATCAGCCCCAGCATTTT
TRBV28	NA	TRBD1	TRBJ1-3	CASSSPGQGATGNTIYF	TGTGCCAGCAGTTCCCCCGGACAGGGTGCAACGGGAAACACCATATATTTT
TRBV24-1	few	NA	TRBJ2-5	CATSDKRSTPGETQYF	TGTGCCACCAGTGATAAACGATCCACGCCAGGGGAGACCCAGTACTTC
TRBV5-1	few	NA	TRBJ2-5	CASSAGRSQETQYF	TGCGCCAGCAGCGCGGGACGCAGCCAAGAGACCCAGTACTTC
TRBV11-2	NA	NA	TRBJ2-3	CASSLWVDTQYF	TGTGCCAGCAGCTTATGGGTAGATACGCAGTATTTT
TRBV2	NA	NA	TRBJ1-2	CASSEALRGELGYTF	TGTGCCAGCAGTGAAGCGCTTCGGGGAGAGCTTGGCTACACCTTC
TRBV28	many	NA	TRBJ2-1	CASRPALRSEQFF	TGTGCCAGCAGGCCCGCCTTGAGGAGCGAGCAGTTCTTC
TRBV7-2	NA	TRBD2	TRBJ2-7	CASSLTLAGRGEQYF	TGTGCCAGCAGCTTAACGTTAGCGGGTCGCGGCGAGCAGTACTTC
TRBV4-3	few	TRBD2	TRBJ2-7	CASSQDQRGGYEQYF	TGCGCCAGCAGCCAAGATCAGCGGGGGGGTTACGAGCAGTACTTC
TRBV7-2	few	NA	TRBJ2-5	CASSPQTSGETQYF	TGTGCCAGCAGCCCGCAGACCAGTGGAGAGACCCAGTACTTC